This T cell receptor beta chain was sequenced in a study of cytomegalovirus exposure and HLA in healthy donors. Findings of the study overall: Likely technical artifact: a cluster of highly shared sequence variants. A later analysis linked a missense DCLRE1C variant to TCR beta V- and J-gene trimming.

Primers: 60 Vbeta forward and 13 Jbeta reverse. The protocol was immunoSEQ multiplex PCR, while the TCRdb copy is restricted to in-frame clones and leaves out a portion. The table shows more than 70,000 clones, with over 60% occurring only once. From germline, CDR1 is SGHTA and CDR2 FQGNSA. V was trimmed by 0 bases and J by 0 bases, leaving 15 bases between them. The CDR3 spans 17 residues. To note about this clone: Its antigen is unidentified.

The clonotype originates from a man aged 35-49 years in good health and CMV-seronegative. The rearrangement joins TRBV7-2 to TRBJ2-7; perhaps TRBD2 as D (6 bases). The sample taken for sequencing was PBMCs. The CDR3 spells CASSLARGPTHSYEQYF. CDR3 DNA sequence: TGTGCCAGCAGCTTAGCGCGGGGTCCCACTCACTCCTACGAGCAGTACTTC.